This TCR beta chain was found in a study of shared clonotypes between healthy human individuals (TCRdb year 2020). About the investigation overall: The cohort included three men and a couple of women between 18 and 49 years of age. Per donor, three plates each were used for CD4 naive and CD4 memory, two for CD8 naive, and one for CD8 memory. To estimate repertoire size and how much clonotypes are shared between individuals, the study performed deep sequencing of blood TCR repertoires from roughly five healthy adults. To increase sequencing depth and limit assay-specific biases, different laboratories used diverse techniques to prepare libraries and sequence TCR repertoires. Per donor, leukapheresis produced somewhere between about 0.9 and 9.5 billion PBMCs.

This clone has only a few counts. The clone's antigen remains unknown. The sample holds no much larger clone one base away, and base qualities are not on file. The investigation overall reported the following: Sharing across a handful of donors was observed for approximately 5% of naive CD4, less than 4% of naive CD8, 2% to 2.5% of memory CD4, and around 0.4% of memory CD8 clonotypes. Higher generation probabilities were observed for clonotypes shared by all four sorted-subset donors than for non-shared clonotypes. The genetic and exposure-history diversity represented was limited by the small number of donors. Pairwise subsampling indicated that sequencing depth was expected to affect the degree of clonotype sharing among donors. Even with the large sequencing depth, rarefaction of the sorted-subset datasets indicated that sequencing was incomplete. Sampling was restricted to blood, and TCR repertoires in tissues likely differ from the TCR repertoires found in blood. Estimated clonotype richness was generally larger for naive than for memory subsets.

Using the deep immunoSEQ assay, multiplex PCR amplified TCR CDR3 regions from genomic DNA. Genomic DNA extracted from each cell subset was distributed evenly over all wells of several immunoSEQ 96-well plates, and each plate served as one replicate. For sorted subsets, each replicate PCR was loaded with 200 ng genomic DNA, equivalent to about 30,000 T cell genomes. The purified libraries were quantified using a Qubit 3.0 fluorometer, sized with a Bioanalyzer 2100, and then quantified again using the KAPA Library Quantification kit. A separate single-read 150-cycle Illumina NextSeq 550 flow cell was used to sequence each immunoSEQ 96-well plate. Concerning the study's data processing: Because only junctional sequences without quality scores were contained in the immunoSEQ output, filtering matching that applied to full-length reads could not be performed. To assign V/J genes and CDR3, sequences were annotated against IMGT germline references using PyIR, a Python wrapper for IgBLAST v1.9. Any read was removed if the V/J assignment was weak (E-value above 1e-6), the CDR3 was missing, or the read contained stop codons, out-of-frame junctions, or ambiguous translated residues. V3J clonotypes were defined as sequences sharing an identical inferred V gene, J gene, and CDR3 amino acid sequence. To compute the percentage overlap between repertoires, the number of shared unique clonotypes was divided by the size of the smaller repertoire. RTK rarefaction, the Chao1 estimator, and Recon v2.1 estimates of unobserved clonotypes were used to assess repertoire richness. Generation probabilities for all TCRbeta clonotypes obtained by the gDNA method from a few donors were computed using OLGA. The table comes from immuneACCESS by way of TCRdb, which keeps in-frame sequences with V and J called. Part of the clones is missing from these tables; in studies checked, under half for an unresolved V gene and the rest for unknown reasons. That table gives V, J and clone size, and the DNA gave D and trimming. The sample yields over 950,000 clones; approximately 75% were counted once. Clones ranked in the top ten supply over 0.8% of the sample.

CDR3 length: 15 amino acids, cysteine to phenylalanine. Of the read, only the CDR3 DNA is kept; its 45 bases are in frame from base 1. Cut back by 0 bases and 3 bases, the V and J ends lie 10 bases apart. CDR1 and CDR2 are drawn from the germline V gene: SGHRS, YFSETQ. The donors were healthy, HIV-negative adults who had no recently reported acute infections or vaccinations. Only Caucasian adults living in Nashville, Tennessee, USA were represented among the donors. CD4+ T cells were enriched through magnetic negative selection, after which naive cells were positively selected on CD45RA and the remaining negative fraction served as the memory subset. Blood was collected by leukapheresis, and PBMCs were isolated by Ficoll-Histopaque density gradient centrifugation and then cryopreserved in liquid nitrogen vapor phase. Analytical flow cytometry was used to check the purity and quantity of each magnetically sorted T cell population. Genomic DNA was isolated from every sorted fraction and measured by UV absorbance on a Nanodrop 2000c.

Source material: memory CD4+ T cells from PBMCs. According to the study, the label for this sample's cell subset or site signals: CD45RA-negative fraction. This clonotype originated in a man in his late teens or twenties in good health. Some clones in this sample may be carry-over from other donors' samples. The chain is encoded by TRBV5-1 joined to TRBJ2-1; TRBD1 is perhaps the D gene, given 6 matching bases. The CDR3 region reads CASSLVPGDYNEQFF. In nucleotides, the sequence is TGCGCCAGCAGCTTGGTCCCAGGGGACTACAATGAGCAGTTCTTC.